This TCR beta chain was identified in a study of CD8+ T cells in alopecia areata. Treatment specified: oral pan-JAK inhibitor, 5-10 mg twice daily. RNA was isolated and reverse transcribed to cDNA, the sequencing template. Generated by immunoSEQ multiplex PCR, the TCRdb table keeps only in-frame clones and is missing some. The sample carries about 210,000 clones, roughly 40% recorded once. The CDR3 extends over 15 amino acids. CDR1 SGHTA and CDR2 FQGNSA come from the germline V gene. The V and J ends lost 6 bases and 2 bases respectively, with 17 bases between them. V usage is TRBV7-2 and J usage is TRBJ2-7; D is perhaps TRBD2 (5 bases). Sequenced material: CD4+ T cells sorted from blood, taken around week 36, from a patient treated with tofacitinib. The source is a human donor with alopecia areata. The CDR3 nucleotides read TGTGCCAGCAGTCAAGAGGGTCGCAAAGCCTACGAGCAGTACTTC. It yields the protein CASSQEGRKAYEQYF.